These T cell receptor beta chains were read from a single sample in a study of metastatic and nonmetastatic thyroid tumors. MiXCR was used by TCRdb to re-call the PCR reads. This table has 85,000 to 100,000 clones, roughly 13% appearing once. Sequenced: blood. The receptor set was obtained from a female donor with papillary thyroid cancer or a benign thyroid nodule (not recorded which). Some clones in this sample may be carry-over from other donors' samples. CDR3s include the opening cysteine and the closing phenylalanine or tryptophan.

TRBJ2-5,TRBV18,CASSPPESSTAEYF
TRBJ2-3,TRBV27,CASSFRQVSTDTQYF
TRBJ2-3,TRBV11-1,CASSFGTGGPTDTQYF
TRBJ2-1,TRBV20-1,CSARDLGGPYNEQFF
TRBJ2-2,TRBV5-1,CASSLLGGANTGELFF
TRBJ2-5,TRBV9,CASASPHKETQYF
TRBJ1-1,TRBV6-2/TRBV6-3,CASSRIPGQGAWTEAFF
TRBJ1-1,TRBV29-1,CSVCLQDYTEAFF
TRBJ2-2,TRBV20-1,CSVRSRESGTNTGELFF
TRBJ1-2,TRBV29-1,CSGLGADGYTF
TRBJ2-3,TRBV6-1,CASSEVLFTDTQYF
TRBJ2-1,TRBV6-1,CASIQKTGSSYNEQFF
TRBJ2-1,TRBV28,CASILDVGSYNEQFF
TRBJ1-2,TRBV9,CASSVGSNFPALSSYTF
TRBJ2-3,TRBV13,CASSFTSGGALGTDTQYF
TRBJ2-1,TRBV7-2,CASSGRERGYEQFF
TRBJ2-3,TRBV12-3/TRBV12-4,CATKKDFTDTQYF
TRBJ1-2,TRBV27,CASRVPGGSLGYGYTF
TRBJ2-3,TRBV7-3,CASSSSGGLADTQYF
TRBJ2-5,TRBV9,CASSVTGGYQGTQYF
TRBJ2-1,TRBV28,CASSPGGWYIHNEQFF
TRBJ1-4,TRBV5-1,CASRGTDATNEKLFF
TRBJ2-1,TRBV19,CASSRTAKGEQFF
TRBJ2-5,TRBV28,CASSRPGLARETQYF
TRBJ2-5,TRBV19,CASSAFSGLDETQYF
TRBJ1-2,TRBV5-1,CASREDGTNYGYTF
TRBJ2-2,TRBV18,CASSPDRARTGELFF
TRBJ1-6,TRBV27,CASSVRDMGNSPLHF
TRBJ2-3,TRBV11-1,CASSPSPGLVLDTQYF
TRBJ2-1,TRBV10-1,CASAGLAGLSSYNEQFF
TRBJ2-3,TRBV6-2/TRBV6-3,CASSFISPKFGDTQYF
TRBJ1-3,TRBV13,CASSSGRNTIYF
TRBJ1-5,TRBV12-3/TRBV12-4,CASSPQWSDYSNQPQHF
TRBJ2-7,TRBV5-4,CASIKDGSYEQYF
TRBJ2-2,TRBV28,CASLGLNTGELFF
TRBJ1-1,TRBV28,CASTFRRVLNTEAFF
TRBJ2-5,TRBV18,CASSRTGQGETQYF
TRBJ2-1,TRBV7-9,CASSLGGPFEFF
TRBJ2-7,TRBV7-2,CASSPRQGSYEQHF
TRBJ1-1,TRBV10-3,CAISESGQGYTEAFF
TRBJ2-1,TRBV28,CASSPGAADNEQFF
TRBJ2-1,TRBV18,CASSPAAGRYEQFF
TRBJ2-3,TRBV2,CASRDVGTGQYF
TRBJ2-2,TRBV9,CASSPLAGNTGELFF
TRBJ2-7,TRBV5-5,CASSLSGTSYEQYF
TRBJ2-6,TRBV4-2,CASSQDYRGFGTGANVLTF
TRBJ1-3,TRBV6-1,CASLYDRSSGNTIYF
TRBJ2-7,TRBV28,CASSRDSLSDHYF
TRBJ2-7,TRBV4-2,CASSPGRGHPYDQYF
TRBJ2-7,TRBV7-3,CASSVQGAVYEQYF
TRBJ2-3,TRBV6-1,CASSAGGRGDTQYF
TRBJ2-1,TRBV19,CASSIVSGENEQFF
TRBJ2-1,TRBV9,CASSFDGENEQFF
TRBJ2-1,TRBV13,CASSLGRGAYNEQFF
TRBJ1-2,TRBV24-1,CATSDLSQGYGYTF
TRBJ1-5,TRBV19,CASSLTGGSLNQPQHF
TRBJ1-2,TRBV20-1,CSARIDRPQRTGDYGYTF
TRBJ1-2,TRBV5-4,CASSLSYDGYTF